One sample yielded the 2 T cell receptor beta chains listed below, sequenced in a study of T cell changes during pregnancy in multiple sclerosis. Some clones are missing from TCRdb's copy, which holds only in-frame ones; the method was immunoSEQ multiplex PCR. Of roughly 49,000 clones listed, 92% are singletons. Sequencing used CD4+ T cells from peripheral blood mononuclear cells, obtained in the second trimester of pregnancy. These receptor sequences come from a female donor with multiple sclerosis, enrolled in a pregnancy study.

The gene calls are TRBV5-1 and TRBJ2-3, with D unresolved. The CDR3 totals 14 residues. Germline V gene data show CDR1 as SGHRS and CDR2 as YFSETQ. Trimming left V 4 bases short and J 0 bases short, with 9 bases between. CDR3 loop: CASSVRVSTDTQYF. The CDR3 DNA is TGCGCCAGCAGCGTGCGAGTTAGCACAGATACGCAGTATTTT.

The chain employs TRBV7-2 and TRBJ1-5; D is uncertain. Germline V gene sequence: CDR1 SGHTA, CDR2 FQGNSA. The germline V and J ends were trimmed by 4 bases and 15 bases, with 19 bases remaining between them. The CDR3 has 13 residues. Here the CDR3 DNA reads TGTGCCAGCAGCTCAACCTCCGGGAGTCAGGCGCATTTT. It encodes CASSSTSGSQAHF.